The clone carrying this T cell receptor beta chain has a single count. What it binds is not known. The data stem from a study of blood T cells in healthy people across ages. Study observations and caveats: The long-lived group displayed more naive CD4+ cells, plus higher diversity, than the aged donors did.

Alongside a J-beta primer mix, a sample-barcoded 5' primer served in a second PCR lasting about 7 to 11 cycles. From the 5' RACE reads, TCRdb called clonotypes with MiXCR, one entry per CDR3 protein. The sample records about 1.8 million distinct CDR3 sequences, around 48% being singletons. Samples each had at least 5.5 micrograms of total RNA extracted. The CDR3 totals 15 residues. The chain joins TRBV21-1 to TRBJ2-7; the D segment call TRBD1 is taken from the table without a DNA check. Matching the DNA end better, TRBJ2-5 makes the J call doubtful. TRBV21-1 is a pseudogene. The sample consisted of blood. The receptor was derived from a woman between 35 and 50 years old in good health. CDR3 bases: TGTGCCAGCAGCGATGGACAGGGGGTTCTAGAGACCCAGTACTTC. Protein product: CASSDGQGVLETQYF.